These T cell receptor beta chains were read from a single sample in a study of blood T cell repertoires in COVID-19. The table came from immunoSEQ multiplex PCR; TCRdb's copy has only in-frame clones and leaves some out. The sample has 240,000 or so clones, about nine tenths seen once. Material for sequencing was PBMCs or T cells enriched from blood (not recorded which). These receptors came from a man aged 45-65 years who had been exposed to COVID-19. The CDR3 runs from the conserved cysteine through the conserved F or W. D genes are given only for firm matches. Clone size is stated in some rows and not others, as once, few, many or a class when expanded.

j_call: TRBJ1-1; d_call: .; clone_size: .; v_call: TRBV11-2; cdr3_nt: TGTGCCAGCAGCTTAGCAGGGTCGGTGAACACTGAAGCTTTCTTT; cdr3_aa: CASSLAGSVNTEAFF
j_call: TRBJ1-4; d_call: TRBD1; clone_size: .; v_call: TRBV5-1; cdr3_nt: TGCGCCAGCAGCTTAATTCCAGGGGGCGCCGGGGCTAATGAAAAACTGTTTTTT; cdr3_aa: CASSLIPGGAGANEKLFF
j_call: TRBJ2-1; d_call: .; clone_size: once; v_call: TRBV5-1; cdr3_nt: TGCGCCAGCAGCTTATCGTCCGGTACCTACAATGAGCAGTTCTTC; cdr3_aa: CASSLSSGTYNEQFF
j_call: TRBJ2-5; d_call: TRBD1; clone_size: .; v_call: TRBV18; cdr3_nt: TGTGCCAGCTCCCGGGGTGGGACAGGCCGAGCCGAGACCCAGTACTTC; cdr3_aa: CASSRGGTGRAETQYF
j_call: TRBJ2-7; d_call: TRBD1; clone_size: few; v_call: TRBV7-8; cdr3_nt: TGTGCCAGCAGCTTATATTGGAAGACAGGGGGTGGAGACGAGCAGTACTTC; cdr3_aa: CASSLYWKTGGGDEQYF
j_call: TRBJ2-1; d_call: TRBD2; clone_size: .; v_call: TRBV5-4; cdr3_nt: TGTGCCAGCAGCCCCCCACTAGCGGGCTACAATGAGCAGTTCTTC; cdr3_aa: CASSPPLAGYNEQFF
j_call: TRBJ1-5; d_call: TRBD1; clone_size: .; v_call: TRBV19; cdr3_nt: TGTGCCAGTAGTCTCCACAGGGGGCACGATCAGCCCCAGCATTTT; cdr3_aa: CASSLHRGHDQPQHF
j_call: TRBJ2-2; d_call: .; clone_size: .; v_call: TRBV4-1; cdr3_nt: TGCGCCAGCAGCCAGAGCCGGAACACCGGGGAGCTGTTTTTT; cdr3_aa: CASSQSRNTGELFF
j_call: TRBJ2-3; d_call: TRBD2; clone_size: once; v_call: TRBV5-1; cdr3_nt: TGCGCCAGCGGGCGGGCTAGCGGAAACACAGATACGCAGTATTTT; cdr3_aa: CASGRASGNTDTQYF
j_call: TRBJ1-2; d_call: .; clone_size: .; v_call: TRBV28; cdr3_nt: TGTGCCAGCGTTAGTCATCTAAGTTTTAATGGCTACACCTTC; cdr3_aa: CASVSHLSFNGYTF
j_call: TRBJ2-3; d_call: TRBD2; clone_size: .; v_call: TRBV10-1; cdr3_nt: TGCGCCAGCAGTCCCCTTAGCGGGAGACCGGTCAATACGCAGTATTTT; cdr3_aa: CASSPLSGRPVNTQYF
j_call: TRBJ2-7; d_call: TRBD1; clone_size: .; v_call: TRBV4-1; cdr3_nt: TGCGCCAGCAGTCAAACCGGGACAGCTTACGAGCAGTACTTC; cdr3_aa: CASSQTGTAYEQYF
j_call: TRBJ2-1; d_call: TRBD2; clone_size: .; v_call: TRBV4-1; cdr3_nt: TGCGCCAGCCGACCCCTTATAGTGGGACTAGCTCGCGGTGAGCAGTTCTTC; cdr3_aa: CASRPLIVGLARGEQFF
j_call: TRBJ2-3; d_call: TRBD1; clone_size: .; v_call: TRBV2; cdr3_nt: TGTGCCAGCAGGGACAGGGCGGGCGATACGCAGTATTTT; cdr3_aa: CASRDRAGDTQYF
j_call: TRBJ1-3; d_call: .; clone_size: .; v_call: TRBV29-1; cdr3_nt: TGCAGCGTTGCCGTGGGCCAGGGTGCTGGAAACACCATATATTTT; cdr3_aa: CSVAVGQGAGNTIYF
j_call: TRBJ2-6; d_call: .; clone_size: .; v_call: TRBV30; cdr3_nt: TGTGCCTGGAGTGTACAGGTGATAAGCTCTGGGGCCAACGTCCTGACTTTC; cdr3_aa: CAWSVQVISSGANVLTF
j_call: TRBJ1-1; d_call: TRBD1; clone_size: once; v_call: TRBV11-3; cdr3_nt: TGTGCCAGCAGCCCAGGGACAGGGAGAGAGAACACTGAAGCTTTCTTT; cdr3_aa: CASSPGTGRENTEAFF